The T cell receptor beta chain under discussion was sequenced for a study of early T cells in non-severe SARS-CoV-2 infection. The study, taken as a whole, reports: Matches to VDJdb favored anti-spike CD8 responses and missed private and CD4 specificities.

Germline V gene lookup returns CDR1 KGHSH and CDR2 LQKENI. Trimming took off 2 bases at V and 10 bases at J, with 15 bases between the two ends. The length of the CDR3 is 14 residues. This clonotype appeared many times. Its matching antigen is unknown. Unique molecular identifiers were affixed to single, distinct cDNA molecules. TCRdb re-derived calls from the 5' RACE reads in MiXCR, one entry per CDR3 protein. The sample shows approximately 62,000 distinct CDR3 sequences, around an eighth of them seen only once. The V gene is TRBV18, the J gene TRBJ2-1; perhaps D is TRBD1 or TRBD2 (5 bases each). Material for sequencing was whole blood. This clonotype was obtained from an adult who was a healthcare worker with PCR-confirmed SARS-CoV-2 infection or an uninfected control (not recorded which). The CDR3 loop is CASSPGTGHREQFF. CDR3 DNA: TGTGCCAGCTCACCAGGAACGGGGCATCGGGAGCAGTTCTTC.